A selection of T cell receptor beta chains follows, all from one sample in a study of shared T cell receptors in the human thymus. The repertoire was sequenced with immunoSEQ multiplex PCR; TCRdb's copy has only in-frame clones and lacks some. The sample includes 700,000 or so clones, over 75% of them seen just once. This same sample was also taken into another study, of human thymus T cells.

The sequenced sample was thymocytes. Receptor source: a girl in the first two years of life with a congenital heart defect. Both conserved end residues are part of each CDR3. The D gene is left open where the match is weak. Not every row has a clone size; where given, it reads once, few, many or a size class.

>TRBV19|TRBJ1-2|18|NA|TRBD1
CASSTAPGQGAPYYGYTF
TGTGCCAGTAGTACGGCACCGGGACAGGGGGCACCCTATTATGGCTACACCTTC
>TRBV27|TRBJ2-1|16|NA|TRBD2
CASGSRTSGGYNEQFF
TGTGCCAGCGGCTCCAGGACTAGCGGGGGTTACAATGAGCAGTTCTTC
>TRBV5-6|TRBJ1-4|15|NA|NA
CASRRAPDTNEKLFF
TGTGCCAGCAGGCGAGCGCCGGATACTAATGAAAAACTGTTTTTT
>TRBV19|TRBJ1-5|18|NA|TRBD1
CASRKSGQGRYSNQPQHF
TGTGCCAGTAGAAAGTCGGGACAGGGCCGTTATAGCAATCAGCCCCAGCATTTT
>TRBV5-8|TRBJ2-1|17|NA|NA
CASSLAIWMWGHNEQFF
TGTGCCAGCAGCTTGGCCATCTGGATGTGGGGCCACAATGAGCAGTTCTTC
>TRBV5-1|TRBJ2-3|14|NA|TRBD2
CASSLVRGADTQYF
TGCGCCAGCAGCTTGGTTCGGGGGGCAGATACGCAGTATTTT
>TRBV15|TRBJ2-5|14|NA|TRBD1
CATGMSTGVETQYF
TGTGCCACCGGAATGTCGACAGGGGTAGAGACCCAGTACTTC
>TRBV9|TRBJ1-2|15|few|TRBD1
CASSVAWQGVYGYTF
TGTGCCAGCAGCGTAGCTTGGCAGGGGGTCTATGGCTACACCTTC
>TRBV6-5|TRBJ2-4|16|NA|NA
CASSYSRRLAKNIQYF
TGTGCCAGCAGTTACTCGCGGCGACTAGCCAAAAACATTCAGTACTTC
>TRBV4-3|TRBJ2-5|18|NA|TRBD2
CASSQEEAGTSGLKTQYF
TGCGCCAGCAGCCAAGAGGAGGCCGGGACTAGCGGGTTGAAGACCCAGTACTTC
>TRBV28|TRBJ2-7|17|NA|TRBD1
CASSLEPGQGANYEQYF
TGTGCCAGCAGTTTAGAACCGGGACAGGGGGCCAACTACGAGCAGTACTTC
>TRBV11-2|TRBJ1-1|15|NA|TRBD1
CAWTGTAGPKTEAFF
TGTGCCTGGACCGGGACAGCAGGACCTAAGACTGAAGCTTTCTTT
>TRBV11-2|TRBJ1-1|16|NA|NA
CASSLVHRVGDTEAFF
TGTGCCAGCAGCTTAGTCCACAGGGTCGGGGACACTGAAGCTTTCTTT
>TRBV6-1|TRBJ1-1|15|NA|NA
CASSDRQELNTEAFF
TGTGCCAGCAGTGACAGACAGGAGCTGAACACTGAAGCTTTCTTT
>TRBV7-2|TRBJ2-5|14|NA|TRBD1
CASSTRTGKETQYF
TGTGCCAGCAGCACTCGGACAGGGAAAGAGACCCAGTACTTC
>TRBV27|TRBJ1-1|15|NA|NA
CASSADPRLHTEAFF
TGTGCCAGCAGTGCCGATCCAAGACTTCACACTGAAGCTTTCTTT
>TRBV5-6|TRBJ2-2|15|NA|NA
CASSFVSDRTGELFF
TGTGCCAGCAGCTTTGTGAGCGACAGAACCGGGGAGCTGTTTTTT
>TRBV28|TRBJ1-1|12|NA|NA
CASSFPGVEAFF
TGTGCCAGCAGTTTCCCAGGGGTTGAAGCTTTCTTT
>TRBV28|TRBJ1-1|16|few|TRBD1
CASGDTGARRNTEAFF
TGTGCCAGCGGAGATACAGGGGCGCGGAGGAACACTGAAGCTTTCTTT
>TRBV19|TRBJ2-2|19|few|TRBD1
CASSIADGQARTDTGELFF
TGTGCCAGTAGTATAGCCGACGGACAGGCCCGCACCGACACCGGGGAGCTGTTTTTT
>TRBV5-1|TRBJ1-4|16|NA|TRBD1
CASSWTGRDTNEKLFF
TGCGCCAGCAGCTGGACAGGGAGGGACACGAATGAAAAACTGTTTTTT
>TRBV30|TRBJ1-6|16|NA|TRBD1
CAWSVLGGRVRSPLHF
TGTGCCTGGAGTGTACTAGGGGGCAGGGTCCGGTCACCCCTCCACTTT
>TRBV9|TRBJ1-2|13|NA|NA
CASSLKHNYGYTF
TGTGCCAGCAGCTTAAAGCATAACTATGGCTACACCTTC
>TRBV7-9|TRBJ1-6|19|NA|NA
CASSPSLASSRSYNSPLHF
TGTGCCAGCAGCCCCTCCCTAGCTTCGTCAAGGTCCTATAATTCCCCCCTCCACTTT
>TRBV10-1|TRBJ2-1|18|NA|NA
CASSESGEDRGQYNEQFF
TGCGCCAGCAGCGAGAGCGGGGAAGACAGGGGCCAGTACAATGAGCAGTTCTTC
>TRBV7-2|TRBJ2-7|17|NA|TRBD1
CASRLQPGQGPPYEQYF
TGTGCCAGCAGACTTCAACCGGGACAGGGTCCTCCCTACGAGCAGTACTTC
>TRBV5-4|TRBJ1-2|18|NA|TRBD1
CASSFLHRGGHHSSGYTF
TGTGCCAGCAGCTTTCTCCACAGGGGGGGACACCATTCATCTGGCTACACCTTC
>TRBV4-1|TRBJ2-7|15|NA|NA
CASSQQGQSTYEQYF
TGCGCCAGCAGCCAACAGGGACAATCAACCTACGAGCAGTACTTC
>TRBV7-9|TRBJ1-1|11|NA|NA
CASSFGIKAFF
TGTGCCAGCAGCTTCGGGATCAAAGCTTTCTTT
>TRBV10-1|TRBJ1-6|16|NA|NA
CASSAPRGPYNSPLHF
TGCGCCAGCAGTGCCCCCAGAGGTCCCTATAATTCACCCCTCCACTTT
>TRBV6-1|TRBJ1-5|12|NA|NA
CASSERRGSQHF
TGTGCCAGCAGTGAACGGAGGGGTAGCCAGCATTTT
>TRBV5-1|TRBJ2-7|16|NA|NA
CASSFPRDILFYEQYF
TGCGCCAGCAGCTTCCCCCGGGACATCCTTTTCTACGAGCAGTACTTC
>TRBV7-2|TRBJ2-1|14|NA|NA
CASSLDPRGNEQFF
TGTGCCAGCAGCTTAGATCCCCGGGGCAATGAGCAGTTCTTC
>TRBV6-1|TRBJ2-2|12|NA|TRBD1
CATSTGVGELFF
TGTGCCACTTCCACAGGGGTAGGGGAGCTGTTTTTT
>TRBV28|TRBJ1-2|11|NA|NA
CASSLGGGYTF
TGTGCCAGCAGTTTGGGGGGTGGCTACACCTTC
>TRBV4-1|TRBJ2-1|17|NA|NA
CASSRTPRRGLGNEQFF
TGCGCCAGCAGCCGGACTCCTCGGCGGGGGCTTGGCAATGAGCAGTTCTTC
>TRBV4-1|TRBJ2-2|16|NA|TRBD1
CASSSPGTGGTGELFF
TGCGCCAGCAGCTCGCCCGGGACAGGGGGCACCGGGGAGCTGTTTTTT
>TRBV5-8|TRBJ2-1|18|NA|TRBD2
CASSREGSWLPLYNEQFF
TGTGCCAGCAGTCGGGAGGGTTCGTGGCTCCCCCTTTACAATGAGCAGTTCTTC
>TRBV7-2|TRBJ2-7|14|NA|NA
CASSLAQSNYEQYF
TGTGCCAGCAGCTTAGCGCAGTCCAACTACGAGCAGTACTTC
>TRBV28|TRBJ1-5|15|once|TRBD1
CASSQRGRGNQPQHF
TGTGCCAGCAGTCAGAGGGGGCGAGGGAATCAGCCCCAGCATTTT